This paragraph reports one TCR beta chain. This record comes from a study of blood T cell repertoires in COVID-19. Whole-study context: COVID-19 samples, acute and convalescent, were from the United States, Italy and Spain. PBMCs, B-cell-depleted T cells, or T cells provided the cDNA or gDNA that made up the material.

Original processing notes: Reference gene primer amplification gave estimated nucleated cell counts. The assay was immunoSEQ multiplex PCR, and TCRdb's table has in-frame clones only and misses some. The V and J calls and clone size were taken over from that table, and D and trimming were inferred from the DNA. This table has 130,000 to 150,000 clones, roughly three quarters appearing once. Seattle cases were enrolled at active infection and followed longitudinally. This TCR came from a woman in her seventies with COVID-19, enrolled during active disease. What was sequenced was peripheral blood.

DNA of the CDR3: TGTGCCAGCAGCTTGAAACAGGGGGCAGCTGGCTACACCTTC. The encoded protein is CASSLKQGAAGYTF. This rearrangement joins TRBV13 to TRBJ1-2; TRBD1 matches at 9 bases. J was trimmed by 7 bases and V by 3 bases; bases with no gene match: 6. Germline-derived CDR1 and CDR2 are PRHDT and FYEKMQ (reference sequence). CDR3 size: 14 residues.